This TCR beta chain was profiled in a study of shared clonotypes between healthy human individuals. Sequencing used immunoSEQ multiplex PCR; TCRdb keeps in-frame clones, though not all of them. The table lists roughly 1,000,000 clones, 75% to 85% of them singletons, with 0.6% to 0.75% in the top ten. General study points: Naive subsets generally exceeded memory subsets in estimated richness.

V shed 2 bases and J 0 bases; nucleotides not matched to a gene: 4. The CDR3 runs to 16 residues. CDR1 is LGHNA and CDR2 is YSLEER in the germline V gene. As to this clone: Its antigen remains unidentified.

This chain joins TRBV4-3 and TRBJ2-7, with 10 bases identical to TRBD2. Sequenced input: memory CD4+ T cells from PBMCs. Subset: CD45RA-negative fraction. The sequence was obtained from a man aged 18 to 29 in good health. Some clones in this sample may be carry-over from other donors' samples. In DNA form, the CDR3 reads TGCGCCAGCAGCCAACTCAGGACTAGCGGCTCCTACGAGCAGTACTTC. Encoded protein: CASSQLRTSGSYEQYF.